This T cell receptor (beta chain) was captured in a study of T cell responses to AZD1222 COVID-19 vaccine. The CDR3 has 15 residues. Between the trimmed V and J ends, which lost 4 bases and 5 bases, there was a span of 13 bases. Germline V gives CDR1 SGDLS, CDR2 YYNGEE. TCRdb's table, derived via immunoSEQ multiplex PCR, lists solely in-frame clones and lacks some. The sample lists around 100,000 clones; around 87% were seen once. As to this clone: Its antigen is not identified.

Study results and limitations: Spike-wide vaccine-associated CD4 TCRs dominated at 160-218 and 743-854. The sample set comprised mostly white British donors with more females, and clonal diversity was possibly underestimated.

This clonotype was obtained from an adult in good health. This chain connects TRBV9 to TRBJ1-6, with D tentatively TRBD1 (6 bases). The specimen was peripheral blood, collected on day 0 of MenACWY control vaccination. The CDR3 is CASSSRRGDNSPLHF. The CDR3 DNA sequence: TGTGCCAGCAGCTCCCGCAGGGGCGATAATTCACCCCTCCACTTT. Full variable domain (missing parts from reference TRBV9 and TRBJ1-6): DSGVTQTPKHLITATGQRVTLRCSPRSGDLSVYWYQQSLDQGLQFLIQYYNGEERAKGNILERFSAQQFPDLHSELNLSSLELGDSALYFCASSSRRGDNSPLHFGNGTRLTVT.